This entry lists 18 T cell receptor beta chains sequenced from one sample in a study of type 1 regulatory T cells. Their antigens remain unidentified. TCRdb fed the reads into MiXCR, producing one record per CDR3 protein. This sample has 60,000 to 70,000 distinct CDR3 sequences, with about 50% found just once. Sequencing used cultured non-Tr1 T cells, either the whole culture or a sorted T cell fraction (not recorded which). These receptors all come from a human donor in good health.

This chain links TRBV19 with TRBJ1-5; tentatively, D is TRBD1 (6 bases). There are 14 residues in the CDR3. Trimming cost V 7 bases and J 3 bases, with 13 bases left between them. Germline V CDR1 and CDR2: LNHDA, SQIVND (reference sequence). The CDR3 sequence is CASNYGQHNQPQHF. Here the CDR3 DNA reads TGTGCCAGTAATTATGGACAGCACAATCAGCCCCAGCATTTT.

The J gene is TRBJ1-2, the V gene TRBV3-1, with D unresolved. Germline V gene lookup returns CDR1 LGHDT and CDR2 YNNKEL (reference sequence). Trimming took 6 bases from V and 7 from J, leaving 18 bases between them. The CDR3 is 14 residues long. The CDR3 region has the DNA TGTGCCAGCAGACGGACCACCTCTTCTCGTGGCTACACCTTC. Protein product: CASRRTTSSRGYTF. Full variable domain (outside the CDR3, taken from reference TRBV3-1 and TRBJ1-2): DTAVSQTPKYLVTQMGNDKSIKCEQNLGHDTMYWYKQDSKKFLKIMFSYNNKELIINETVPNRFSPKSPDKAHLNLHINSLELGDSAVYFCASRRTTSSRGYTFGSGTRLTVV.

This clonotype has more than one count but fewer than ten. This chain uses TRBV6-1 with TRBJ2-3; no firm D call. The CDR3 spans 14 residues. The germline gives CDR1 MNHNS, CDR2 SASEGT. V gave up 3 bases and J gave up 5 bases, with 12 bases separating them. The CDR3 DNA reads as TGTGCCAGCAGTGAGCGGCCCCGCGGAGATACGCAGTATTTT. The encoded protein is CASSERPRGDTQYF.

The chain carries TRBV2 and TRBJ1-4, with D perhaps TRBD1 (5 bases). Trimming stripped 6 bases from V and 2 bases from J, with 10 bases between. Per germline, CDR1 SNHLY and CDR2 FYNNEI. The CDR3 is 14 amino acids. This CDR3 is CASRGGGTNEKLFF. The DNA for the CDR3 is TGTGCCAGCAGGGGCGGGGGGACTAATGAAAAACTGTTTTTT.

The rearrangement links TRBV5-1 to TRBJ1-6; 11 bases map to TRBD1. Germline assignment: CDR1 SGHRS and CDR2 YFSETQ. The trim removed 4 bases at V and 7 bases at J, leaving 7 bases unmatched. The CDR3 length is 16 residues. CDR3 sequence reads: CASSTRTGGLNSPLHF. CDR3 DNA: TGCGCCAGCAGCACTAGGACAGGGGGCTTGAATTCACCCCTCCACTTT.

The chain employs TRBV15 and TRBJ1-4, with TRBD1 identical over 10 bases. Germline-derived CDR1 and CDR2 are LNHNV and YYDKDF (reference sequence). CDR3 length: 17 residues. With 7 bases clipped from V and 4 bases from J, the junction kept 12 bases outside the gene matches. CDR3 sequence reads: CATTTGGLFSVNEKLFF. In DNA, the CDR3 is TGTGCCACCACGACAGGGGGCCTATTTAGTGTTAATGAAAAACTGTTTTTT.

The chain carries TRBV29-1 and TRBJ1-2, with 7 bases lining up with TRBD1. This CDR3 has 16 residues. The germline gives CDR1 SQVTM, CDR2 ANQGSEA. J was trimmed by 2 bases and V by 1 base; bases with no gene match: 10. CDR3 DNA: TGCAGCGTTGAAGTTGTGAACAGGGGACGAAACTATGGCTACACCTTC. Protein sequence: CSVEVVNRGRNYGYTF.

The V call is TRBV19, the J call TRBJ2-6; TRBD1 agrees at 8 bases. Germline CDR1 reads LNHDA; CDR2 reads SQIVND (reference sequence). This CDR3 spans 16 amino acids. The V segment lost 10 bases and the J segment 4 bases; nucleotides outside the gene matches: 12. This chain's CDR3 is CATLKSGGLGANVLTF. The CDR3 region has the DNA TGTGCCACCTTAAAATCAGGGGGCCTCGGGGCCAACGTCCTGACTTTC.

In nucleotides, the CDR3 is TGTGCCAGCAGCTTATCGTCGGGGGGGGGCCAGCCCCAGCATTTT. Translation: CASSLSSGGGQPQHF. The J gene is TRBJ1-5, the V gene TRBV7-2, with a tentative D call TRBD1 (6 bases). Germline V gene sequence: CDR1 SGHTA, CDR2 FQGNSA. Trimming left V 2 bases short and J 7 bases short, with 15 bases between. The CDR3 loop spans 15 amino acids.

V usage is TRBV7-2 and J usage is TRBJ2-5, with 16 positions matching TRBD2. V lost 0 bases and J lost 9; bases outside the gene matches: 7. The CDR3 consists of 17 residues. Germline V CDR1 and CDR2: SGHTA, FQGNSA. CDR3 in amino acids: CASSLAGTSGGARAQYF. The CDR3 region has the DNA TGTGCCAGCAGCTTAGCCGGGACTAGCGGGGGGGCGCGGGCCCAGTACTTC. Combining the CDR3 with reference TRBV7-2 and TRBJ2-5 gives the whole variable domain GAGVSQSPSNKVTEKGKDVELRCDPISGHTALYWYRQSLGQGLEFLIYFQGNSAPDKSGLPSDRFSAERTGGSVSTLTIQRTQQEDSAVYLCASSLAGTSGGARAQYFGPGTRLLVL.

In its sample, this clonotype was seen a few times. The rearrangement joins TRBV5-1 to TRBJ2-5; weak D call: TRBD2 (5 bases). This CDR3 contains 15 residues. Germline assignment: CDR1 SGHRS and CDR2 YFSETQ. Trimming removed 2 bases at V and 5 bases at J, with 16 bases between. CDR3 nucleotide sequence: TGCGCCAGCAGCTTTTCTTCCAGCGGTGGGGAGACCCAGTACTTC. As protein: CASSFSSSGGETQYF.

A note on this clonotype: Sequence at one end of the junction differs from germline and may be a read error. The CDR3 nucleotides are TGTGCCGGCAGCTTAGCCCCCGGGACTAGCGGGAGAGGAAATGAGCAGTTCTTC. Translating gives CAGSLAPGTSGRGNEQFF. The chain carries TRBV7-2 and TRBJ2-1; 14 bases fit TRBD2. Germline V lookup: CDR1 SGHTA, CDR2 FQGNSA. The CDR3 extends over 18 amino acids.

The V and J genes are TRBV28 and TRBJ1-2; unclear D gene. CDR3 size: 15 residues. Trimming took 10 bases from V and 1 from J, leaving 19 bases between them. Germline CDR1 reads MDHEN; CDR2 reads SYDVKM. DNA for the CDR3: TGTGCCACACACCCTTGGGCTGAAGTTAACTATGGCTACACCTTC. As protein: CATHPWAEVNYGYTF.

The CDR3 DNA reads TGCGCCAGCCAACTAGCGGGGGGCCCAACCCAGTATTTT. It codes for CASQLAGGPTQYF. The V call is TRBV10-2, the J call TRBJ2-3; TRBD2 aligns across 12 bases. The CDR3 sequence is 13 residues long. CDR1 WSHSY and CDR2 SAAADI come from the germline V gene. V lost 8 bases to trimming and J lost 12 bases; unmatched junction nucleotides: 9.

This clonotype was observed a handful of times. This chain joins TRBV6-1 and TRBJ2-3; TRBD2 aligns across 8 bases. Losses at the gene ends were 7 bases for V and 1 base for J; bases not matched to a gene: 13. CDR1 and CDR2 from the germline V gene are MNHNS and SASEGT. The CDR3 loop spans 17 amino acids. The DNA of the CDR3 is TGTGCCAGCACCTATGGGAGGACTAGCAGTGGCACAGATACGCAGTATTTT. Its translation: CASTYGRTSSGTDTQYF.

This clonotype was seen once. This rearrangement joins TRBV19 to TRBJ2-3; D is uncertain. V was pared by 8 bases and J by 6 bases, with 21 bases between. Germline CDR1 reads LNHDA; CDR2 reads SQIVND (reference sequence). The CDR3 length is 15 residues. The chain's CDR3 is CASSLGSSNWDTQYF. The CDR3 nucleotides are TGTGCCAGTTCCCTCGGGTCCTCCAATTGGGATACGCAGTATTTT.

This chain connects TRBV6-6 to TRBJ1-1, with 8 bases lining up with TRBD1. Germline trimming cut 7 bases from V and 1 base from J; bases unmatched to any gene: 8. This CDR3 spans 15 amino acids. CDR1 is MNHNY, CDR2 SVGAGI, per germline (reference sequence). The DNA of the CDR3 is TGTGCCAGCACAGGGGCAGGGGGCAAGAACACTGAAGCTTTCTTT. It specifies CASTGAGGKNTEAFF.

This clonotype was found many times. As DNA, the CDR3 is TGTGCCAATGGACAGGGCAACAATGAGCAGTTCTTC. It codes for CANGQGNNEQFF. The gene calls are TRBV9 and TRBJ2-1; 8 bases fit TRBD1. The CDR3 consists of 12 residues. The ends lost 9 bases at V and 5 bases at J; junction bases unmatched: 4. CDR1 SGDLS and CDR2 YYNGEE come from the germline V gene.